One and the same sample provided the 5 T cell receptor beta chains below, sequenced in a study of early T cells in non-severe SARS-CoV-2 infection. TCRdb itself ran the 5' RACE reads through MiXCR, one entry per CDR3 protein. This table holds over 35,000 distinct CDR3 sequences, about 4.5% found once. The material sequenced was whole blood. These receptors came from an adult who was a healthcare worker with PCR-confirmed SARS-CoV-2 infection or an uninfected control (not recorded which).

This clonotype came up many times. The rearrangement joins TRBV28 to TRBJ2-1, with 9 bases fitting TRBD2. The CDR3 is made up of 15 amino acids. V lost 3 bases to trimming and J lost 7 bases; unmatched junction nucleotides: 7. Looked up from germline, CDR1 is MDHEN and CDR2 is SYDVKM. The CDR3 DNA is TGTGCCAGCAGTTTGCTGGCGGGGGGGCGGAATGAGCAGTTCTTC. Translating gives CASSLLAGGRNEQFF.

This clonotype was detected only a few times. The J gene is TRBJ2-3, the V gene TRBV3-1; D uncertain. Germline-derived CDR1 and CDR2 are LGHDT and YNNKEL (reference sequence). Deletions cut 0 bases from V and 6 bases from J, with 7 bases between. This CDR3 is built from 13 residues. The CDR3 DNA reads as TGTGCCAGCAGCCAAGATCTTAGGGATACGCAGTATTTT. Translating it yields CASSQDLRDTQYF.

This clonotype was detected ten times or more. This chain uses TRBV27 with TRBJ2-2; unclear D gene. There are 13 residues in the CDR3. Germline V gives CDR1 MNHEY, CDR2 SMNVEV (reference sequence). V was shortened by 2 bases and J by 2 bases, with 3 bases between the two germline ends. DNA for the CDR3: TGTGCCAGCAGTTTAGATAACACCGGGGAGCTGTTTTTT. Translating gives CASSLDNTGELFF.

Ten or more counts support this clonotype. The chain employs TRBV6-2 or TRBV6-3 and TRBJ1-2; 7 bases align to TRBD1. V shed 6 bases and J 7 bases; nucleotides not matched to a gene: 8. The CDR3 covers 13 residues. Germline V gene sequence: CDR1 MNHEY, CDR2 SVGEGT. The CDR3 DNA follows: TGTGCCAGCAGATCAACAGGGGAGATTGGCTACACCTTC. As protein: CASRSTGEIGYTF.

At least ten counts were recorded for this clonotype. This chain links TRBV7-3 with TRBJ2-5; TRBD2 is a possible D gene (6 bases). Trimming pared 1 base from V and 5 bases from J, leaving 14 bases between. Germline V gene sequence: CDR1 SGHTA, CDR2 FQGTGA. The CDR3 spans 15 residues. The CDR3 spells CASSLNPTSYETQYF. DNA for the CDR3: TGTGCCAGCAGCTTAAATCCCACTAGCTACGAGACCCAGTACTTC. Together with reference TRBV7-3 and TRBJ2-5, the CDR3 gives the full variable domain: GAGVSQTPSNKVTEKGKYVELRCDPISGHTALYWYRQSLGQGPEFLIYFQGTGAADDSGLPNDRFFAVRPEGSVSTLKIQRTERGDSAVYLCASSLNPTSYETQYFGPGTRLLVL.